These 30 T cell receptor beta chains were sequenced from one sample in a study of blood T cell repertoires in COVID-19. Assay used: immunoSEQ multiplex PCR; TCRdb lists only in-frame clones, some missing. This sample has 270,000 or so clones, with around nine tenths found just once. Sequencing input: peripheral blood. The source of these receptors is a woman between 25 and 40 years old with COVID-19, enrolled during active disease.

V usage is TRBV5-4 and J usage is TRBJ2-2; D might be TRBD1 (5 bases). Germline lookup yields CDR1 SGHNT and CDR2 YYREEE (reference sequence). V lost 0 bases, J lost 6 bases, and 9 bases lay in between. This CDR3 spans 14 amino acids. CDR3 coding DNA: TGTGCCAGCAGCTTGGCGCAGGGTCCCGGGGAGCTGTTTTTT. Its protein product is CASSLAQGPGELFF.

The chain joins TRBV19 to TRBJ2-3; 7 nucleotides align to TRBD1. The CDR3 has 14 amino acids. V lost 7 bases, J lost 1 base, and 5 bases stayed unmatched. The germline CDR1 and CDR2 sequences are LNHDA and SQIVND (reference sequence). The CDR3 DNA reads as TGTGCCAGTACTCCCGGGACAGGCACAGATACGCAGTATTTT. Protein sequence: CASTPGTGTDTQYF.

The chain combines TRBV5-1 with TRBJ1-6, with D possibly matching TRBD1 (6 bases). Deletions cut 6 bases from V and 7 bases from J, with 17 bases between. The CDR3 has 15 amino acids. Germline V gene lookup returns CDR1 SGHRS and CDR2 YFSETQ. The CDR3 region has the DNA TGCGCCAGCACCCTCGTGGGGGGGGCGAATTCACCCCTCCACTTT. Its translation is CASTLVGGANSPLHF.

The chain combines TRBV5-1 with TRBJ2-2, with 7 bases matching TRBD1. This CDR3 region has 17 residues. The germline CDR1 and CDR2 sequences are SGHRS and YFSETQ. The trim removed 2 bases at V and 4 bases at J, leaving 11 bases unmatched. In DNA form, the CDR3 reads TGCGCCAGCAGCTTATACAAACCGGGACAGCTCACCGGGGAGCTGTTTTTT. This translates into CASSLYKPGQLTGELFF.

The chain has TRBV6-5 and TRBJ2-3; D not certain. Germline lookup yields CDR1 MNHEY and CDR2 SVGAGI. This CDR3 comprises 13 residues. Deletions cut 8 bases from V and 2 bases from J, with 11 bases between. The CDR3, as DNA: TGTGCCAGCCGACTGCGCTTCACAGATACGCAGTATTTT. Translated, it gives CASRLRFTDTQYF.

The chain joins TRBV4-1 to TRBJ1-5; D unresolved. Germline V CDR1 and CDR2: MGHRA, YSYEKL. The V end was cut by 1 base, the J end by 4 bases, with 8 bases between. The CDR3 is 14 amino acids. The CDR3 loop reads CASSQVRGNQPQHF. CDR3 DNA: TGCGCCAGCAGCCAAGTCCGAGGGAATCAGCCCCAGCATTTT.

V gene TRBV6-5 combines with J gene TRBJ1-4; TRBD1 might be the D (5 bases). This CDR3 has 13 amino acids. V lost 2 bases and J lost 8, with 9 bases in between. Germline V gene data show CDR1 as MNHEY and CDR2 as SVGAGI. The CDR3 DNA reads as TGTGCCAGCAGTTACAGGGGTGGCGAAAAACTGTTTTTT. It translates to CASSYRGGEKLFF.

V gene TRBV29-1 combines with J gene TRBJ1-2; TRBD1 matches at 8 bases. There are 13 residues in the CDR3. Germline loops: CDR1 SQVTM, CDR2 ANQGSEA. Germline trimming cut 1 base from V and 5 bases from J; bases unmatched to any gene: 3. As DNA, the CDR3 is TGCAGCGTTGAAGGGGACAGGAATTATGGCTACACCTTC. Translated: CSVEGDRNYGYTF.

This clone was observed once. The genes are TRBV7-8 and TRBJ1-2; unclear D gene. The CDR3 extends over 14 amino acids. Germline V gene data show CDR1 as SGHVS and CDR2 as FQNEAQ. The V gene lost 6 bases and the J gene lost 4 bases, with 15 bases spanning the gap. CDR3: CASSDSPPSYGYTF. The DNA of the CDR3 is TGTGCCAGCAGTGATTCCCCCCCGAGCTATGGCTACACCTTC.

The V and J genes are TRBV19 and TRBJ1-5, with TRBD1 matching over 7 bases. The germline V gene encodes CDR1 LNHDA and CDR2 SQIVND (reference sequence). J gave up 6 bases and V 4 bases, and 9 bases lay outside the gene matches. The CDR3 length is 15 residues. The CDR3 nucleotides read TGTGCCAGTAGTAAACAGGGGTCTTTTGGTCAGCCCCAGCATTTT. Protein product: CASSKQGSFGQPQHF. The whole variable domain, filled in from reference TRBV19 and TRBJ1-5, reads DGGITQSPKYLFRKEGQNVTLSCEQNLNHDAMYWYRQDPGQGLRLIYYSQIVNDFQKGDIAEGYSVSREKKESFPLTVTSAQKNPTAFYLCASSKQGSFGQPQHFGDGTRLSIL.

The rearrangement uses TRBV2 and TRBJ1-1; D perhaps matches TRBD1 (5 bases). V lost 6 bases and J 2 bases, leaving 13 bases between the germline ends. There are 14 residues in the CDR3. Germline CDR1 and CDR2: SNHLY and FYNNEI. The chain's CDR3 is CASRPKGLNTEAFF. In DNA, the CDR3 is TGTGCCAGCAGGCCCAAGGGGCTCAACACTGAAGCTTTCTTT.

The chain employs TRBV2 and TRBJ2-3; TRBD2 aligns across 10 bases. Trimming removed 9 bases from V and 1 base from J; junction bases left unmatched: 4. The CDR3 has 14 amino acids. CDR1 SNHLY and CDR2 FYNNEI come from the germline V gene. The CDR3 nucleotides are TGTGCCAGGGGGGGGACTAGCGGCACAGATACGCAGTATTTT. Encoded protein: CARGGTSGTDTQYF.

The gene calls are TRBV6-5 and TRBJ2-7; 15 bases are shared with TRBD2. Germline CDR1 is MNHEY and CDR2 is SVGAGI. V was clipped by 11 bases and J by 6 bases; unmatched bases: 11. This CDR3 region has 15 residues. The CDR3: CAVQPGLAGGFEQYF. The CDR3, as DNA: TGTGCCGTACAACCGGGACTAGCGGGGGGTTTCGAGCAGTACTTC.

This chain connects TRBV9 to TRBJ1-2, with a weak D call TRBD1 (6 bases). V gave up 0 bases and J gave up 0 bases, with 12 bases separating them. Germline lookup yields CDR1 SGDLS and CDR2 YYNGEE. The CDR3 runs to 16 residues. DNA of the CDR3: TGTGCCAGCAGCGTAGTTTTGGGGACAACTAACTATGGCTACACCTTC. As protein: CASSVVLGTTNYGYTF.

The chain links TRBV5-1 to TRBJ2-5; 10 nucleotides align to TRBD2. The CDR3 spans 17 residues. V lost 0 bases, J lost 1 base, and 6 bases stayed unmatched. Germline CDR1 is SGHRS and CDR2 is YFSETQ. CDR3 DNA sequence: TGCGCCAGCAGCTTGGTGGGTAGCGGGGGGCCCCAAGAGACCCAGTACTTC. Translation gives CASSLVGSGGPQETQYF.

V and J are TRBV5-1 and TRBJ1-2, with D possibly TRBD1 on 6 matching bases. Germline assignment: CDR1 SGHRS and CDR2 YFSETQ. V was trimmed by 0 bases and J by 10 bases, leaving 13 bases between them. The CDR3 consists of 13 residues. CDR3 sequence (DNA): TGCGCCAGCAGCTTGGGGACAGCTATGGACTACACCTTC. Protein product: CASSLGTAMDYTF.

The chain joins TRBV13 to TRBJ1-5; 7 nucleotides line up with TRBD1. CDR3 length: 14 residues. V gave up 8 bases and J gave up 1 base; unmatched junction bases: 5. Germline CDR1 is PRHDT and CDR2 is FYEKMQ (reference sequence). This CDR3 reads CASGQQGSNQPQHF. The CDR3 bases are TGTGCCAGCGGTCAACAGGGGAGCAATCAGCCCCAGCATTTT.

The CDR3 region is CAISLSGGTTTSYEQYF. CDR3 bases: TGTGCCATCAGTCTATCCGGGGGGACTACTACTTCCTACGAGCAGTACTTC. The chain couples TRBV10-3 to TRBJ2-7; 7 nucleotides match TRBD2. J was trimmed by 1 base and V by 5 bases; bases with no gene match: 14. The CDR3 runs to 17 residues. Germline V gives CDR1 ENHRY, CDR2 SYGVKD.

The chain uses TRBV7-9 and TRBJ1-2, with TRBD1 as a possible D gene (6 bases). This CDR3 is 13 amino acids long. Trimming cost V 1 base and J 7 bases, with 10 bases left between them. The germline gives CDR1 SEHNR, CDR2 FQNEAQ (reference sequence). CDR3 protein: CASSLGTGFGYTF. CDR3 DNA: TGTGCCAGCAGCTTAGGTACAGGGTTTGGCTACACCTTC.

This clone has a handful of counts. The chain employs TRBV7-2 and TRBJ1-2; a possible D gene is TRBD1 (6 bases). This CDR3 comprises 12 residues. With 2 bases removed from V and 8 bases from J, the gap between germline ends came to 9 bases. Germline V CDR1 and CDR2: SGHTA, FQGNSA. This CDR3 is CASSLTQGGYTF. DNA of the CDR3: TGTGCCAGCAGCTTAACACAGGGAGGCTACACCTTC.

CDR3 loop: CASRLAGTGGEEQFF. CDR3 in DNA: TGTGCAAGTCGCTTAGCGGGGACAGGGGGAGAGGAGCAGTTCTTC. The rearrangement joins TRBV12-2 to TRBJ2-1; no check of the table's D call, TRBD1, against the DNA was made. TRBV12-2 is tagged as a pseudogene. This CDR3 has 15 amino acids.

This rearrangement joins TRBV5-1 to TRBJ1-2, with D perhaps matching TRBD1 (6 bases). The V and J ends lost 5 bases and 4 bases respectively, with 15 bases between them. The V gene's germline CDR1 is SGHRS and CDR2 YFSETQ. CDR3 length: 14 residues. The CDR3 region has the DNA TGCGCCAGCAGTCCTGACAGGCGGGCCTATGGCTACACCTTC. Translation: CASSPDRRAYGYTF.

The chain uses TRBV5-4 and TRBJ2-5, with 8 bases identical to TRBD2. With 0 bases clipped from V and 4 bases from J, the junction kept 11 bases outside the gene matches. This CDR3 spans 17 amino acids. The V gene's germline CDR1 is SGHNT and CDR2 YYREEE (reference sequence). The CDR3 nucleotides are TGTGCCAGCAGCTTGGGGGTCGGCGGGGGGAGGAGAGAGACCCAGTACTTC. As protein: CASSLGVGGGRRETQYF.

The chain carries TRBV5-8 and TRBJ2-1; D ambiguous. V was clipped by 2 bases and J by 0 bases, with 9 bases between them. Looked up from germline, CDR1 is SGHTS and CDR2 is YDEGEE. CDR3 length: 15 amino acids. CDR3: CASSFPENSYNEQFF. For the CDR3, the DNA is TGTGCCAGCAGCTTCCCAGAAAACTCCTACAATGAGCAGTTCTTC.

For this clone: Other DNA sequences from this sample encode an identical CDR3 as well. J is TRBJ2-7 and V is TRBV18; perhaps TRBD2 as D (5 bases). This CDR3 has 12 amino acids. Germline assignment: CDR1 KGHSH and CDR2 LQKENI. Trimming shortened V by 3 bases and J by 5 bases, and 8 bases separated the two germline ends. For the CDR3, the DNA is TGTGCCAGCTCACCTTCCGGGGACGAGCAGTACTTC. Protein sequence: CASSPSGDEQYF.

The J gene is TRBJ1-6, the V gene TRBV6-2 or TRBV6-3; D remains unclear. The CDR3 spans 14 residues. V was pared by 6 bases and J by 5 bases, with 11 bases between. Looked up from germline, CDR1 is MNHEY and CDR2 is SVGEGT. CDR3 protein: CASSSNANNSPLHF. CDR3 DNA sequence: TGTGCCAGCAGCAGCAACGCAAATAATTCACCCCTCCACTTT.

In nucleotides, the CDR3 is TGTGCCAGCAGCTTAGGTTCGGCAGCGGGGGCTATCTACAATGAGCAGTTCTTC. Its translation: CASSLGSAAGAIYNEQFF. The chain employs TRBV7-6 and TRBJ2-1, with 8 bases that match TRBD2. With V trimmed by 1 base and J by 3 bases, 11 bases remained unmatched. This CDR3 has 18 amino acids. Germline values: CDR1 SGHVS, CDR2 FNYEAQ. The full variable domain, in which reference TRBV7-6 and TRBJ2-1 provide the parts outside the CDR3, is GAGVSQSPRYKVTKRGQDVALRCDPISGHVSLYWYRQALGQGPEFLTYFNYEAQQDKSGLPNDRFSAERPEGSISTLTIQRTEQRDSAMYRCASSLGSAAGAIYNEQFFGPGTRLTVL.

The V and J genes are TRBV19 and TRBJ2-7; D remains unclear. The germline V gene encodes CDR1 LNHDA and CDR2 SQIVND (reference sequence). V lost 10 bases and J lost 3, with 16 bases in between. The CDR3 is made up of 13 amino acids. The CDR3 DNA sequence: TGTGCCACCGCGAGCACTTCCAACTACGAGCAGTACTTC. Amino acid sequence: CATASTSNYEQYF. Complete variable domain (other parts from reference TRBV19 and TRBJ2-7): DGGITQSPKYLFRKEGQNVTLSCEQNLNHDAMYWYRQDPGQGLRLIYYSQIVNDFQKGDIAEGYSVSREKKESFPLTVTSAQKNPTAFYLCATASTSNYEQYFGPGTRLTVT.

The chain links TRBV11-2 to TRBJ1-5; the D is unclear. Trimming cost V 7 bases and J 7 bases, with 14 bases left between them. Germline CDR1 is SGHAT and CDR2 is FQNNGV. The CDR3 sequence is 13 residues long. The CDR3 DNA reads TGTGCCAGCACCGCGACCGCGGGACAGCCCCAGCATTTT. Translated: CASTATAGQPQHF.

V gene TRBV3-1 (or the pseudogene TRBV3-2) combines with J gene TRBJ1-1; D is undetermined. The CDR3 spans 14 residues. Germline V gene data show CDR1 as LGHDT and CDR2 as YNNKEL (reference sequence). With 4 bases removed from V and 1 base from J, the gap between germline ends came to 10 bases. The CDR3 loop reads CASSRRIRNTEAFF. CDR3 nucleotides: TGTGCCAGCAGCCGCCGAATTAGGAACACTGAAGCTTTCTTT.